The clone carrying this T cell receptor beta chain was seen a handful of times. Its antigen is currently unknown. The sequenced template was cDNA made from the entire isolated RNA. Assay: immunoSEQ multiplex PCR; the TCRdb copy retains only in-frame clones and omits some. The sample has about 260,000 clones, approximately 70% seen once. These data belong to a study of beta chain features in type 1 diabetes. Across the study: Roughly 110,000,000 sorted cells were examined across all samples.

Notes on the study in general: Highly expressing activated T cells could be over-counted with a cDNA template. Shorter templates might be favored by PCR, equally in patients and controls. Whether TCRB rearrangement is influenced by HLA type went unresolved here.

The germline V gene encodes CDR1 SEHNR and CDR2 FQNEAQ (reference sequence). The V end was cut by 3 bases, the J end by 9 bases, with 15 bases between. CDR3 size: 14 residues. The chain is built from TRBV7-9 and TRBJ2-1, with TRBD2 as a possible D gene (5 bases). The clonotype originates from a young man in good health. The sample taken for sequencing was naive CD4+ T cells from blood. The DNA of the CDR3 is TGTGCCAGCAGCTTCGAGGGATCGGCGAGTGAGCAGTTCTTC. Translated, it gives CASSFEGSASEQFF.